The 15 T cell receptor beta chains below all came from one sample that was sequenced in a study of blood T cell repertoires in COVID-19. TCRdb keeps only in-frame clones here, not all; method: immunoSEQ multiplex PCR. The sample contains around 50,000 clones, roughly 82% of which appear only once. Sequences were obtained from peripheral blood. These receptor sequences come from a woman over 75 with acute or convalescent COVID-19.

V and J are TRBV7-2 and TRBJ1-6, with D maybe TRBD1 (5 bases). Between the trimmed V and J ends, which lost 1 base and 8 bases, there was a span of 12 bases. Germline lookup yields CDR1 SGHTA and CDR2 FQGNSA. The CDR3 has 15 amino acids. CDR3 sequence reads: CASSLVGGADSPLHF. In nucleotides, the CDR3 is TGTGCCAGCAGCTTAGTGGGGGGAGCGGATTCACCCCTCCACTTT.

The J gene is TRBJ1-3, the V gene TRBV28; maybe TRBD1 (6 bases). Germline values: CDR1 MDHEN, CDR2 SYDVKM. The V end was cut by 5 bases, the J end by 0 bases, with 11 bases between. This CDR3 has 15 amino acids. CDR3 region: CASSPPQGSGNTIYF. CDR3 DNA sequence: TGTGCCAGCAGTCCCCCACAGGGCTCTGGAAACACCATATATTTT.

The J gene is TRBJ1-1, the V gene TRBV3-1 (or the pseudogene TRBV3-2); possible D gene TRBD1, 6 bases. Trimming cost V 4 bases and J 3 bases, with 15 bases left between them. Germline-derived CDR1 and CDR2 are LGHDT and YNNKEL (reference sequence). The CDR3 has 15 amino acids. The CDR3 coding sequence is TGTGCCAGCAGCCTCTGGGGGCCGCAGGACACTGAAGCTTTCTTT. Protein sequence: CASSLWGPQDTEAFF.

V gene TRBV19 combines with J gene TRBJ1-5; no reliable D call. The V end lost 8 bases, the J end lost 4 bases, and 9 bases lay between the germline ends. This CDR3 comprises 12 residues. Germline values: CDR1 LNHDA, CDR2 SQIVND (reference sequence). The CDR3 spells CASRTFNQPQHF. The DNA for the CDR3 is TGTGCCAGTCGGACTTTTAATCAGCCCCAGCATTTT.

The chain recombines TRBV5-1 with TRBJ2-1, with D uncertain. The CDR3 covers 13 residues. V was clipped by 2 bases and J by 10 bases, with 13 bases between them. Germline-derived CDR1 and CDR2 are SGHRS and YFSETQ. CDR3 sequence (DNA): TGCGCCAGCAGCTTCGATGGCCAGGTGGAGCAGTTCTTC. Residues: CASSFDGQVEQFF.

The chain employs TRBV3-1 (or the pseudogene TRBV3-2) and TRBJ1-1; 9 positions match TRBD1. The CDR3 has 14 amino acids. V shed 5 bases, J shed 2 bases, and the junction held 3 bases outside the gene matches. The germline V gene encodes CDR1 LGHDT and CDR2 YNNKEL (reference sequence). The CDR3 sequence is CASSATGGNTEAFF. The CDR3 nucleotides read TGTGCCAGCAGCGCGACAGGGGGAAACACTGAAGCTTTCTTT.

This clone was observed a handful of times. The J gene is TRBJ2-3, the V gene TRBV29-1, with 8 bases that match TRBD1. Trimming at V came to 6 bases and at J to 5 bases, leaving 4 bases not matched to a gene. Germline V gene data show CDR1 as SQVTM and CDR2 as ANQGSEA. The CDR3 loop spans 12 amino acids. CDR3 sequence (DNA): TGCAGCGTGACAGGGGTTGGAGATACGCAGTATTTT. Translating gives CSVTGVGDTQYF.

This chain uses TRBV5-1 with TRBJ1-4; tentatively, D is TRBD1 (6 bases). The ends were cut back, 0 bases at V and 7 bases at J, with 10 bases in the middle. This CDR3 region has 14 residues. Germline V gene sequence: CDR1 SGHRS, CDR2 YFSETQ. The CDR3 nucleotides are TGCGCCAGCAGCTTGGGTCAGGGGAGTGAAAAACTGTTTTTT. It translates to CASSLGQGSEKLFF.

The V gene is TRBV19, the J gene TRBJ1-2, with a weak D call TRBD1 (5 bases). Trimming pared 7 bases from V and 2 bases from J, leaving 11 bases between. Per the germline V gene, CDR1 is LNHDA and CDR2 is SQIVND (reference sequence). CDR3 length: 13 residues. The CDR3 reads CASIDRANYGYTF. The CDR3 nucleotides read TGTGCCAGTATCGACAGAGCGAACTATGGCTACACCTTC.

This clone was seen a single time. The rearrangement uses TRBV2 and TRBJ1-1, with TRBD1 identical over 8 bases. Unmatched junction bases numbered 8, after V lost 6 bases and J lost 2 bases. Germline lookup yields CDR1 SNHLY and CDR2 FYNNEI. The length of the CDR3 is 15 residues. The CDR3 DNA sequence: TGTGCCAGCAGCCCCACAGACAGGGGTAACACTGAAGCTTTCTTT. This sequence encodes CASSPTDRGNTEAFF.

The V gene is TRBV14, the J gene TRBJ2-1; 11 bases match TRBD2. Germline assignment: CDR1 SGHDN and CDR2 FVKESK. The CDR3 length is 18 residues. V trimming: 1 base; J trimming: 3 bases; junction bases outside the gene matches: 8. The chain's CDR3 is CASSQGVLAGGIYNEQFF. CDR3 nucleotide sequence: TGTGCCAGCAGCCAAGGCGTATTAGCGGGGGGGATCTACAATGAGCAGTTCTTC.

CDR3 sequence reads: CASSHIIQGSASFF. DNA for the CDR3: TGTGCCAGCAGCCACATCATACAGGGTAGCGCCAGCTTCTTT. V and J are TRBV3-1 (or the pseudogene TRBV3-2) and TRBJ1-1; tentative D call: TRBD1 (6 bases). This CDR3 comprises 14 residues. Trimming stripped 3 bases from V and 14 bases from J, with 22 bases between. Germline loops: CDR1 LGHDT, CDR2 YNNKEL (reference sequence).

In this sample, this clone turned up once. The gene calls are TRBV19 and TRBJ1-4, with unresolved D. The CDR3 has 16 residues. In germline, CDR1 is LNHDA, CDR2 SQIVND (reference sequence). V lost 6 bases and J 3 bases, leaving 17 bases between the germline ends. CDR3 nucleotide sequence: TGTGCCAGTAGCATGAGGAGGGAGGCAGCTAATGAAAAACTGTTTTTT. This translates into CASSMRREAANEKLFF.

The chain combines TRBV30 with TRBJ2-5; D might be TRBD2 (6 bases). Trimming cost V 4 bases and J 3 bases, with 15 bases left between them. CDR1 GTSNPN and CDR2 SVGIG come from the germline V gene (reference sequence). The CDR3 totals 14 residues. Written as DNA, the CDR3 is TGTGCCTGGAACTCCGGGAGAGCTAAAGAGACCCAGTACTTC. This codes for CAWNSGRAKETQYF.

The chain carries TRBV2 and TRBJ2-2, with TRBD2 matching 8 bases. This CDR3 comprises 16 residues. The germline V gene encodes CDR1 SNHLY and CDR2 FYNNEI. Germline trimming cut 1 base from V and 4 bases from J; bases unmatched to any gene: 5. In nucleotides, the CDR3 is TGTGCCAGCAGTGAAGTAGGCGGGGGGATCACCGGGGAGCTGTTTTTT. Protein sequence: CASSEVGGGITGELFF.